Sequencing of this TCR beta chain was carried out in a study of tumor-infiltrating lymphocytes in localized non-small cell lung cancer. Germline loops: CDR1 SEHNR, CDR2 FQNEAQ (reference sequence). Trimming pared 8 bases from V and 7 bases from J, leaving 9 bases between. The CDR3 spans 11 residues. Sequencing was performed with immunoSEQ multiplex PCR; in TCRdb, only in-frame clones are kept and a portion is missing. The table has some 9,200 clones, 81% seen once. The source of this sequence is a human donor with non-small cell lung cancer. The sample taken for sequencing was uninvolved lung tissue not adjacent to the tumor. V and J are TRBV7-9 and TRBJ2-1, with no clear D. The CDR3 sequence: CASENRNEQFF. CDR3 nucleotide sequence: TGTGCCAGCGAAAACCGGAATGAGCAGTTCTTC.